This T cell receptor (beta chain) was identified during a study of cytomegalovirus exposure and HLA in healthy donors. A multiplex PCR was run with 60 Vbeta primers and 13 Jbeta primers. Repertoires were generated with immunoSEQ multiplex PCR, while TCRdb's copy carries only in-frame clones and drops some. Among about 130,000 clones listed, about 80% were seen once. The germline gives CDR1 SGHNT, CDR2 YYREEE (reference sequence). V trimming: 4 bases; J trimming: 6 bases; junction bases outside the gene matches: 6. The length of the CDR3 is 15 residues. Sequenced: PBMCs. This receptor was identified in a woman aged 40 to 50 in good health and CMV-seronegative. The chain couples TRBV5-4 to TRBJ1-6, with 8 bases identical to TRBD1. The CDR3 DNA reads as TGTGCCAGCAGCGGGTCCGACAGGGGTAATTCACCCCTCCACTTT. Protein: CASSGSDRGNSPLHF. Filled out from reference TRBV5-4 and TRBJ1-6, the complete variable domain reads ETGVTQSPTHLIKTRGQQVTLRCSSQSGHNTVSWYQQALGQGPQFIFQYYREEENGRGNFPPRFSGLQFPNYSSELNVNALELDDSALYLCASSGSDRGNSPLHFGNGTRLTVT.